The clone carrying this TCR beta chain occurred once. This sample is part of a study of blood T cell repertoires in COVID-19. On the study more broadly: Samples taken during acute and convalescent COVID-19 were collected in the United States, Italy and Spain. PBMCs, B-cell-depleted T cells, or T cells were the source of the cDNA or gDNA that made up the material.

How the authors handled the data: Amplification from reference gene primers served as the basis for estimated nucleated cell counts. The repertoire was sequenced with immunoSEQ multiplex PCR; TCRdb's copy has only in-frame clones and lacks some. D and trimming come from the DNA, and the V and J calls and clone size come from that table. Counted here are around 280,000 clones, about nine tenths occurring once; the ten biggest clones make up more than 9.5%. V lost 2 bases, J lost 3 bases, and 10 bases lay in between. The CDR3 runs to 14 residues. Germline CDR1 GTSNPN, CDR2 SVGIG (reference sequence). The chain employs TRBV30 and TRBJ1-4, with D possibly TRBD1 on 5 matching bases. This clonotype was sampled from a woman under 40 with COVID-19, enrolled during active disease. The sample comprised peripheral blood. For the CDR3, the DNA is TGTGCCTGGAGTACCGACAGCGCTAATGAAAAACTGTTTTTT. This sequence encodes CAWSTDSANEKLFF.